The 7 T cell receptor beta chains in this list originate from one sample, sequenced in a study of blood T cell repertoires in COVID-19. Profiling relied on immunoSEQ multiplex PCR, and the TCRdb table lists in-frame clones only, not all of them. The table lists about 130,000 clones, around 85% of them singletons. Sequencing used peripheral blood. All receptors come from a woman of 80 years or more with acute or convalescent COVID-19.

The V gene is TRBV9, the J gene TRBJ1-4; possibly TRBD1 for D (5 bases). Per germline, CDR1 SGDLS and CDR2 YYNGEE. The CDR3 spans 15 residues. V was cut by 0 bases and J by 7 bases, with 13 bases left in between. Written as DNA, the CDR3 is TGTGCCAGCAGCGTAGTTGGGGCAGTAGGTGAAAAACTGTTTTTT. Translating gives CASSVVGAVGEKLFF.

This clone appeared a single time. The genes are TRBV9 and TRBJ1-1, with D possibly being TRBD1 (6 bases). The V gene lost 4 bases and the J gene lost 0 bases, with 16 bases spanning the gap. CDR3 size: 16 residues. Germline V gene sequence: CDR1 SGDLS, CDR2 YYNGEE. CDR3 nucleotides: TGTGCCAGCAGCCCATGGGGGCCTAATTTGAACACTGAAGCTTTCTTT. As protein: CASSPWGPNLNTEAFF. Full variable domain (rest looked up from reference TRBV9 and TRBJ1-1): DSGVTQTPKHLITATGQRVTLRCSPRSGDLSVYWYQQSLDQGLQFLIQYYNGEERAKGNILERFSAQQFPDLHSELNLSSLELGDSALYFCASSPWGPNLNTEAFFGQGTRLTVV.

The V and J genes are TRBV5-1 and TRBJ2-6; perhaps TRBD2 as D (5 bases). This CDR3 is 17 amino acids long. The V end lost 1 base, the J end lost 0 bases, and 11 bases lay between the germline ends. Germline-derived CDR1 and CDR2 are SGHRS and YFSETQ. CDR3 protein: CASSLSGLNSGANVLTF. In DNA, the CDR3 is TGCGCCAGCAGCTTGTCAGGACTCAACTCTGGGGCCAACGTCCTGACTTTC.

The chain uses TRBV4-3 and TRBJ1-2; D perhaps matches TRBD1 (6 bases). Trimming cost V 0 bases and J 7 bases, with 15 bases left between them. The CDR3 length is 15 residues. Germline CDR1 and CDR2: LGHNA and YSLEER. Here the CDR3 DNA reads TGCGCCAGCAGCCAAGATCTGACAGGTTCTTTTGGCTACACCTTC. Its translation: CASSQDLTGSFGYTF.

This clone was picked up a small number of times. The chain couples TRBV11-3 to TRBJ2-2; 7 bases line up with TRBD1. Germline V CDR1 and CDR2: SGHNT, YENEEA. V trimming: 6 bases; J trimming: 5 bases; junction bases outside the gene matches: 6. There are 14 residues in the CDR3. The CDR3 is CASSDRVRTGELFF. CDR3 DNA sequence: TGTGCCAGCAGTGACAGGGTGCGAACCGGGGAGCTGTTTTTT.

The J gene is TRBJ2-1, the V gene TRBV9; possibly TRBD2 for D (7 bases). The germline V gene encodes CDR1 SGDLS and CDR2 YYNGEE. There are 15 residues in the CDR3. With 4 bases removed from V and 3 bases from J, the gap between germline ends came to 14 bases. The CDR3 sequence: CASSPGAGVYNEQFF. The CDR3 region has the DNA TGTGCCAGCAGCCCAGGGGCGGGGGTCTACAATGAGCAGTTCTTC.

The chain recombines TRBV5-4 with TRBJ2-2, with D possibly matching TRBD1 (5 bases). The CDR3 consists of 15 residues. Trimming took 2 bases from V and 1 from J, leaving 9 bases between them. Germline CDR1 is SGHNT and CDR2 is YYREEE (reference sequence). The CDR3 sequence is CASSFGQGNTGELFF. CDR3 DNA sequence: TGTGCCAGCAGCTTCGGCCAGGGGAACACCGGGGAGCTGTTTTTT.